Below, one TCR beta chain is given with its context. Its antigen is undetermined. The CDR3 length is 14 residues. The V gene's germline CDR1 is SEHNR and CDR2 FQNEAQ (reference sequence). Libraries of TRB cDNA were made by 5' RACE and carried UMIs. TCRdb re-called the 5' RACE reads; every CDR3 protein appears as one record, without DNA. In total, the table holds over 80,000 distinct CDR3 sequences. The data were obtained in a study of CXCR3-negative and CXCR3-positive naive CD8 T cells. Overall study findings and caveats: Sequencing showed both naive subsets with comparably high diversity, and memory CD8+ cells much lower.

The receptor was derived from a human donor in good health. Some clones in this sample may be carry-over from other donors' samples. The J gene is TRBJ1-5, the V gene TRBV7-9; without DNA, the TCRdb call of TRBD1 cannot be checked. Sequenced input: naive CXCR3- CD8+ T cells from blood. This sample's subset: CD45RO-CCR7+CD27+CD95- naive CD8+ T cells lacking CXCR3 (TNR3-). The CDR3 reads CASSPTGGDQPQHF.